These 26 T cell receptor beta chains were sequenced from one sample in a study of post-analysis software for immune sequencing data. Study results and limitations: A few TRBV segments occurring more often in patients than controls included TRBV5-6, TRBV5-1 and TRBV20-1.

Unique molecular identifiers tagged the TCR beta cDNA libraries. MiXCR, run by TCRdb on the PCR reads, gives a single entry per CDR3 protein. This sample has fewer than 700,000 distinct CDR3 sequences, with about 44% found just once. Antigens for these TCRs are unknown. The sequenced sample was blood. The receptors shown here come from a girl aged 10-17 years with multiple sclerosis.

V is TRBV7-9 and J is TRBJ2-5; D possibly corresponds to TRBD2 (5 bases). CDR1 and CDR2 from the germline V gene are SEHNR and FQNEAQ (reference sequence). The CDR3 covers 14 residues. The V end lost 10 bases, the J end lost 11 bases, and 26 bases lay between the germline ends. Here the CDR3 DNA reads TGTGCCACTCCCGGGGAGCGCCCCTACAATGAGCAGTACTTC. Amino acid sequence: CATPGERPYNEQYF.

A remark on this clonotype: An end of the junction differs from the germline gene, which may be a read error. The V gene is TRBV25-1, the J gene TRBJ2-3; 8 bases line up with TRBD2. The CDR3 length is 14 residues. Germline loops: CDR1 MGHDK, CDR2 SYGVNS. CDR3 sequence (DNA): TGTGTCAGCAGTGAAAGCGGGGGATTAGATACGCAGTATTTT. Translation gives CVSSESGGLDTQYF.

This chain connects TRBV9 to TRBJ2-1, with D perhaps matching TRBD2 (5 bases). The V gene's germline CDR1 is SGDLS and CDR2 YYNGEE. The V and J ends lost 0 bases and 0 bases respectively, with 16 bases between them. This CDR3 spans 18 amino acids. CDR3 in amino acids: CASSVDMGGSFSYNEQFF. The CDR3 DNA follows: TGTGCCAGCAGCGTAGATATGGGCGGGTCCTTCTCCTACAATGAGCAGTTCTTC.

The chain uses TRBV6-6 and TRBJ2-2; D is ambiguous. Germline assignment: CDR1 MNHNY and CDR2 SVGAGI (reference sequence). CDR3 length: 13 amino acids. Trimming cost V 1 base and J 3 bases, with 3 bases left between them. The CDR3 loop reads CASSYFDTGELFF. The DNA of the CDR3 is TGTGCCAGCAGTTACTTCGACACCGGGGAGCTGTTTTTT.

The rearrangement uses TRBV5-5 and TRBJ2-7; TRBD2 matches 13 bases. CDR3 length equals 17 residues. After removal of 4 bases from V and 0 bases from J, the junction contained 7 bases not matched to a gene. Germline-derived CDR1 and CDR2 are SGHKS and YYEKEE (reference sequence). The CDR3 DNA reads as TGTGCCAGCAGCACTGGGACTAGCGGGGCCTTCTCCTACGAGCAGTACTTC. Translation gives CASSTGTSGAFSYEQYF.

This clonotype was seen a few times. The CDR3 loop is CASSPRTLLADNEQFF. The CDR3 DNA reads as TGCGCCAGCAGCCCACGGACTCTACTAGCGGACAATGAGCAGTTCTTC. V and J are TRBV5-1 and TRBJ2-1, with 8 bases lining up with TRBD2. V shed 4 bases, J shed 5 bases, and the junction held 11 bases outside the gene matches. The germline CDR1 and CDR2 sequences are SGHRS and YFSETQ. The CDR3 is 16 residues long.

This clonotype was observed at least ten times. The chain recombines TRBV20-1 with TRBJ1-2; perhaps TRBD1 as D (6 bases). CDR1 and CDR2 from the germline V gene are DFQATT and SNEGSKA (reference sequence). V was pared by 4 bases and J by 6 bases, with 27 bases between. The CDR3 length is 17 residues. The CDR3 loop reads CSATRGTGDMVGDGYTF. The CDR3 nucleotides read TGCAGTGCTACCAGAGGAACTGGGGACATGGTGGGGGATGGCTACACCTTC.

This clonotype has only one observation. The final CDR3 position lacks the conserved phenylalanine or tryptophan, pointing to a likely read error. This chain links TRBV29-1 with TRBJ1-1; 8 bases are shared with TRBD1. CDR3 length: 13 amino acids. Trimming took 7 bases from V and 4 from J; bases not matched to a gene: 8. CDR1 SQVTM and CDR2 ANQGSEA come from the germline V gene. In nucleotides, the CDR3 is TGCAGCGAGAACAGGGGGTTCTTCACTGAAGCTTTCTCT. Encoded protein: CSENRGFFTEAFS.

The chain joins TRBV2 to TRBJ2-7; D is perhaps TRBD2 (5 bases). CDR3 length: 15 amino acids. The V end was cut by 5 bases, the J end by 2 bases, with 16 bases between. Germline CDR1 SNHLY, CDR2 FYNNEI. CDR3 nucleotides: TGTGCCAGCAGTAACGGGGTAGCCGTACCCTACGAGCAGTACTTC. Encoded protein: CASSNGVAVPYEQYF.

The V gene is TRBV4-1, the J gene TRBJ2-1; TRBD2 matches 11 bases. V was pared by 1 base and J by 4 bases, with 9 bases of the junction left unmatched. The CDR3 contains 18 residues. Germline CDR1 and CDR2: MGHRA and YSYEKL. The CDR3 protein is CASSQVSSGGNLYNEQFF. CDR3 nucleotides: TGCGCCAGCAGCCAAGTCTCTAGCGGGGGGAACCTATACAATGAGCAGTTCTTC.

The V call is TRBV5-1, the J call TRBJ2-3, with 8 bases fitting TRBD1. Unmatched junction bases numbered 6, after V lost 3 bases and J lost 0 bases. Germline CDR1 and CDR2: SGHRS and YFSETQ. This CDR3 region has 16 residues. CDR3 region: CASSSTGGRSTDTQYF. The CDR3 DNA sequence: TGCGCCAGCAGCTCAACAGGGGGTCGGAGCACAGATACGCAGTATTTT.

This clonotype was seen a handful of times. DNA for the CDR3: TGTGCCAGCAGCTCCGACCCGGGGGCCAAAAACATTCAGTACTTC. This sequence encodes CASSSDPGAKNIQYF. V is TRBV7-9 and J is TRBJ2-4; maybe TRBD2 (5 bases). The V end lost 4 bases, the J end lost 1 base, and 11 bases lay between the germline ends. This CDR3 is built from 15 residues. Germline CDR1 and CDR2: SEHNR and FQNEAQ (reference sequence).

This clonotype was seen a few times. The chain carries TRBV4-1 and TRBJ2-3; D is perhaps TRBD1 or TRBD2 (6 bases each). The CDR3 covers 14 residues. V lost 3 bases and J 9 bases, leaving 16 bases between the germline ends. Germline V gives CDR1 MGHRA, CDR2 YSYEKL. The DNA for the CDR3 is TGCGCCAGCAGCCAGGATAGGACCGGGGGCACGCAGTATTTT. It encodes CASSQDRTGGTQYF.

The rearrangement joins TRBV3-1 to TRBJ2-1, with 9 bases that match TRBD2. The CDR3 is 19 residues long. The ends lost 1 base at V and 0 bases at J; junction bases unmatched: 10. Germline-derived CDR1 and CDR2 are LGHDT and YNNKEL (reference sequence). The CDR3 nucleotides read TGTGCCAGCAGCCAAGGAATAGCGGGGGCCCCTAGCTCCTACAATGAGCAGTTCTTC. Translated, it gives CASSQGIAGAPSSYNEQFF.

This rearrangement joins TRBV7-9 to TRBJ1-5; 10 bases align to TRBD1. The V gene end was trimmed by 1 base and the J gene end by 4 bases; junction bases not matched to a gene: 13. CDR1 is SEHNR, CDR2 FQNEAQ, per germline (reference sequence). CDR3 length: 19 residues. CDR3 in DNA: TGTGCCAGCAGCTTAGTTCTTACGCCGGGACAGGGGCGGAATCAGCCCCAGCATTTT. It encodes CASSLVLTPGQGRNQPQHF.

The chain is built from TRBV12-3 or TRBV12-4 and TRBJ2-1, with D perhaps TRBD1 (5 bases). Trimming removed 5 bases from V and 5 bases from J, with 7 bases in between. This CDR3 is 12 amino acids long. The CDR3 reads CASSRGDNEQFF. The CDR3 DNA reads TGTGCCAGCAGTAGGGGCGACAATGAGCAGTTCTTC.

The CDR3 region is CASSQAASGYGYTF. Written as DNA, the CDR3 is TGTGCCAGCAGCCAAGCTGCCAGCGGCTATGGCTACACCTTC. V is TRBV3-1 and J is TRBJ1-2, with no clear D. The germline V gene has CDR1 LGHDT and CDR2 YNNKEL (reference sequence). The V gene lost 1 base and the J gene lost 4 bases, with 10 bases spanning the gap. The CDR3 extends over 14 amino acids. Supplemented by reference TRBV3-1 and TRBJ1-2, the full variable domain reads DTAVSQTPKYLVTQMGNDKSIKCEQNLGHDTMYWYKQDSKKFLKIMFSYNNKELIINETVPNRFSPKSPDKAHLNLHINSLELGDSAVYFCASSQAASGYGYTFGSGTRLTVV.

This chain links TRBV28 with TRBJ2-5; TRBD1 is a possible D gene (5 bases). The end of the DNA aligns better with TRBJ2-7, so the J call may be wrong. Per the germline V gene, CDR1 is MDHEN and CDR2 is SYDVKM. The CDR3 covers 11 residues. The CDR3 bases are TGTGCCAGCCACAGGTTCTACGAGCAGTACTTC. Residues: CASHRFYEQYF.

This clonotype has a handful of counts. CDR3 sequence (DNA): TGTGCCAGCAGTCGTCTTGGGACGGACACCGGGGAGCTGTTTTTT. This codes for CASSRLGTDTGELFF. The J gene is TRBJ2-2, the V gene TRBV25-1; tentatively, D is TRBD1 or TRBD2 (5 bases each). Between the trimmed V and J ends, which lost 5 bases and 3 bases, there was a span of 13 bases. Germline CDR1 and CDR2: MGHDK and SYGVNS. The CDR3 contains 15 residues.

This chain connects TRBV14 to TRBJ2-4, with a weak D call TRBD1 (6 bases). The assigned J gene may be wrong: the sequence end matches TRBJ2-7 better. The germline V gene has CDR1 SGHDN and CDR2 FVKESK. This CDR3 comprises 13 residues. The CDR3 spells CASSQDTGYEQYF. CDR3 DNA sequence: TGTGCCAGCAGCCAAGATACAGGGTACGAGCAGTACTTC.

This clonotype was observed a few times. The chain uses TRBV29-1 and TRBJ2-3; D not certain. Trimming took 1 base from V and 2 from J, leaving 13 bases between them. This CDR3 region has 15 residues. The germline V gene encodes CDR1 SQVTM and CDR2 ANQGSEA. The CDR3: CSVEGSSLSTDTQYF. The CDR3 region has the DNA TGCAGCGTTGAAGGAAGCAGTTTATCCACAGATACGCAGTATTTT.

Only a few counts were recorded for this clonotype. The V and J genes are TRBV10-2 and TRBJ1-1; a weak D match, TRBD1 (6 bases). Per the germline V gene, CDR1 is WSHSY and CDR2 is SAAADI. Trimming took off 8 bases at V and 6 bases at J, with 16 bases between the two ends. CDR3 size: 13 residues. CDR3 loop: CASRVGGAAEAFF. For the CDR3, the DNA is TGCGCCAGCCGAGTGGGGGGGGCGGCTGAAGCTTTCTTT.

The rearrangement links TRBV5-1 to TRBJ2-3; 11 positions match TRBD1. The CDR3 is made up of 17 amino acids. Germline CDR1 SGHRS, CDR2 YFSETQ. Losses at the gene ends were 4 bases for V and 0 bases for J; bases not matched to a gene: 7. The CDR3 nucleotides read TGCGCCAGCAGCATCTACGGACAGGGGGCTAGCACAGATACGCAGTATTTT. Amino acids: CASSIYGQGASTDTQYF.

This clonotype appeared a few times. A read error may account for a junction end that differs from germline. CDR3 in DNA: TGCAGCGCTGAACTGACAGGGGGCAATAGAGAGACCCAGTACTTC. Residues: CSAELTGGNRETQYF. The chain carries TRBV29-1 and TRBJ2-5; 10 nucleotides line up with TRBD1. CDR3 length equals 15 residues. Germline CDR1 is SQVTM and CDR2 is ANQGSEA.

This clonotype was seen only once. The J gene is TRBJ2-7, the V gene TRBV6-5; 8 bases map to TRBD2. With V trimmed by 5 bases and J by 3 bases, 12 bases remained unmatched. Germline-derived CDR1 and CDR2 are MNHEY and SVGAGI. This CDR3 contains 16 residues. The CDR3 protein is CASSPGGTIGVYEQYF. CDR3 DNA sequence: TGTGCCAGCAGTCCGGGGGGGACAATCGGCGTCTACGAGCAGTACTTC.

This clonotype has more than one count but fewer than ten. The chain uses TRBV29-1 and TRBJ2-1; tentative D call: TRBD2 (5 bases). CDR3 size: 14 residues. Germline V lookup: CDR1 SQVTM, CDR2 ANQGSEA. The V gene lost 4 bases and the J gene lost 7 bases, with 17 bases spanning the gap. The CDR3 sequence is CSVAPHPSGNEQFF. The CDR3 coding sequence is TGCAGCGTTGCTCCACACCCATCGGGGAATGAGCAGTTCTTC.